This T cell receptor beta chain derives from a study of cytomegalovirus exposure and HLA in healthy donors. In the case of this clone: No antigen is known for it.

The CDR3 is 14 residues long. V was shortened by 0 bases and J by 7 bases, with 12 bases between the two germline ends. Germline CDR1 MGHRA, CDR2 YSYEKL. Amplification used 60 Vbeta primers and 13 Jbeta primers. Original methodology: Among the unique TCR beta chains that a later analysis counted, some 73 million in all, about 10 million were shared. Sequenced by immunoSEQ multiplex PCR; TCRdb stores in-frame clones only, minus some. The DNA gave D and trimming, while V, J and clone size come from that table. The table lists roughly 100,000 clones, about 79% of them singletons, with approximately 3.3% in the top ten. Study results and limitations: Most observed TCR sequences were rare, whereas some public TCRs were detected in many donors. Reportedly, HLA-A and HLA-B alleles of most subjects were accurately predicted from TCR beta.

The sample taken for sequencing was PBMCs. The chain has TRBV4-1 and TRBJ1-2; unclear D gene. The TCR sequence derives from a male donor in good health and CMV-seropositive. The CDR3 DNA sequence: TGCGCCAGCAGCCAAGATCGGGGAGGGTGTGGCTACACCTTC. Translated, it gives CASSQDRGGCGYTF.